Following are 18 T cell receptor beta chains from one sample sequenced in a study of T cell changes during pregnancy in multiple sclerosis. The repertoire was sequenced with immunoSEQ multiplex PCR; TCRdb's copy has only in-frame clones and lacks some. This table holds under 50,000 clones, approximately 90% found once. The sequences come from CD8+ T cells from peripheral blood mononuclear cells, collected in the first trimester of pregnancy. Receptors originate from a female donor with multiple sclerosis, enrolled in a pregnancy study.

This clone was seen once. The V call is TRBV4-3, the J call TRBJ2-3; no clear D. The CDR3 sequence is 14 residues long. Trimming took 1 base from V and 0 from J, leaving 5 bases between them. The germline V gene encodes CDR1 LGHNA and CDR2 YSLEER. The CDR3 sequence is CASSQGASTDTQYF. The CDR3 DNA is TGCGCCAGCAGCCAAGGGGCTAGCACAGATACGCAGTATTTT.

In DNA, the CDR3 is TGCGCCAGCAGCTTGGGGGCTGCTACTCCGGACACGGATACGTACCAAGAGACCCAGTACTTC. Its protein product is CASSLGAATPDTDTYQETQYF. The gene calls are TRBV5-1 and TRBJ2-5; tentative D call: TRBD1 (5 bases). There are 21 residues in the CDR3. Germline V gene sequence: CDR1 SGHRS, CDR2 YFSETQ. Deletions cut 0 bases from V and 0 bases from J, with 27 bases between.

This chain joins TRBV9 and TRBJ2-7; 13 bases are a match to TRBD2. The trim removed 3 bases at V and 4 bases at J, leaving 10 bases unmatched. Germline CDR1 is SGDLS and CDR2 is YYNGEE. The CDR3 is made up of 17 amino acids. The CDR3 sequence: CASSGGTGTSGAYEQYF. CDR3 coding DNA: TGTGCCAGCAGCGGAGGGACCGGGACTAGCGGGGCATACGAGCAGTACTTC.

V usage is TRBV9 and J usage is TRBJ1-4; TRBD1 aligns across 7 bases. The germline gives CDR1 SGDLS, CDR2 YYNGEE. The CDR3 consists of 15 residues. Trimming removed 4 bases from V and 2 bases from J; junction bases left unmatched: 5. The CDR3 sequence: CASSQGTATNEKLFF. The CDR3 region has the DNA TGTGCCAGCAGCCAGGGGACAGCCACTAATGAAAAACTGTTTTTT.

The J gene is TRBJ1-2, the V gene TRBV4-3; tentatively, D is TRBD1 (5 bases). The V and J ends lost 0 bases and 6 bases respectively, with 8 bases between them. Germline CDR1 LGHNA, CDR2 YSLEER. The CDR3 runs 13 residues. The CDR3 coding sequence is TGCGCCAGCAGCCAAGAAACGGGGGATGGCTACACCTTC. Translation: CASSQETGDGYTF.

The chain's CDR3 is CASSQGVGVEPQHF. CDR3 sequence (DNA): TGTGCCAGCAGCCAAGGCGTAGGGGTAGAGCCCCAGCATTTT. The chain joins TRBV4-2 to TRBJ1-5; D possibly corresponds to TRBD1 (5 bases). Germline assignment: CDR1 LGHNA and CDR2 YNFKEQ. V lost 1 base, J lost 8 bases, and 12 bases lay in between. The CDR3 is 14 amino acids.

This clone was detected only once. The chain has TRBV2 and TRBJ1-5; D unresolved. The CDR3 covers 15 residues. V gave up 6 bases and J gave up 4 bases, with 16 bases separating them. Germline CDR1 SNHLY, CDR2 FYNNEI. The CDR3 DNA reads TGTGCCAGCAGAGACGACACTGGGCCAAATCAGCCCCAGCATTTT. It encodes CASRDDTGPNQPQHF. Variable domain in full (rest from reference TRBV2 and TRBJ1-5): EPEVTQTPSHQVTQMGQEVILRCVPISNHLYFYWYRQILGQKVEFLVSFYNNEISEKSEIFDDQFSVERPDGSNFTLKIRSTKLEDSAMYFCASRDDTGPNQPQHFGDGTRLSIL.

V gene TRBV6-5 combines with J gene TRBJ1-3, with 8 bases matching TRBD1. V lost 6 bases and J lost 0; bases outside the gene matches: 4. The CDR3 extends over 15 amino acids. The germline CDR1 and CDR2 sequences are MNHEY and SVGAGI. In DNA, the CDR3 is TGTGCCAGCAGGGACAGGGCAACCTCTGGAAACACCATATATTTT. It encodes CASRDRATSGNTIYF.

This clone was recorded only once. J is TRBJ2-7 and V is TRBV5-3, with a tentative D call TRBD2 (5 bases). TRBV5-3 is designated an ORF whose function remains uncertain. This CDR3 has 17 amino acids. V was shortened by 6 bases and J by 0 bases, with 22 bases between the two germline ends. The CDR3 DNA follows: TGTGCCAGAACCCTACCCCCCCCGGGGTACCACTCCTACGAGCAGTACTTC. Encoded protein: CARTLPPPGYHSYEQYF.

CDR3 sequence: CASSPGLVGPDTQYF. The CDR3 DNA follows: TGTGCCAGCAGCCCGGGACTCGTCGGACCAGATACGCAGTATTTT. J is TRBJ2-3 and V is TRBV5-8; tentative D call: TRBD2 (6 bases). Trimming left V 4 bases short and J 4 bases short, with 16 bases between. This CDR3 is built from 15 residues. Germline CDR1 SGHTS, CDR2 YDEGEE.

The V call is TRBV15, the J call TRBJ2-2; tentatively, D is TRBD2 (5 bases). The CDR3 consists of 15 residues. The ends were cut back, 0 bases at V and 4 bases at J, with 9 bases in the middle. Germline values: CDR1 LNHNV, CDR2 YYDKDF (reference sequence). The CDR3: CATSREAGFTGELFF. CDR3 coding DNA: TGTGCCACCAGCAGAGAGGCGGGTTTCACCGGGGAGCTGTTTTTT.

On this clone itself: Germline is not matched at one junction end, which may reflect a read error. The V call is TRBV27, the J call TRBJ2-7; D perhaps matches TRBD1 (6 bases). The length of the CDR3 is 16 residues. Germline values: CDR1 MNHEY, CDR2 SMNVEV (reference sequence). CDR3 DNA: TGTGCCAGCAGTATATCAGGGGTCCCAGGGCCGGGCGAGCAGTACTTC. Amino acids: CASSISGVPGPGEQYF.

The chain employs TRBV29-1 and TRBJ1-2, with D unclear. The germline gives CDR1 SQVTM, CDR2 ANQGSEA. Trimming pared 6 bases from V and 5 bases from J, leaving 16 bases between. The CDR3 is made up of 13 amino acids. CDR3 in amino acids: CSVEGVEEYGYTF. As DNA, the CDR3 is TGCAGCGTGGAGGGTGTAGAAGAATATGGCTACACCTTC.

The V call is TRBV4-3, the J call TRBJ2-7; 8 positions match TRBD1. The trim removed 4 bases at V and 0 bases at J, leaving 2 bases unmatched. The CDR3 extends over 14 amino acids. Germline V CDR1 and CDR2: LGHNA, YSLEER. CDR3 in DNA: TGCGCCAGCAGCCGGGACAGGCTCTCCTACGAGCAGTACTTC. This sequence encodes CASSRDRLSYEQYF.

This chain uses TRBV4-2 with TRBJ1-5; 11 nucleotides line up with TRBD1. The CDR3 consists of 15 residues. After removal of 5 bases from V and 6 bases from J, the junction contained 6 bases not matched to a gene. The germline CDR1 and CDR2 sequences are LGHNA and YNFKEQ. The chain's CDR3 is CASSWDRGYSQPQHF. CDR3 in DNA: TGTGCCAGCAGCTGGGACAGGGGGTATTCTCAGCCCCAGCATTTT.

In DNA form, the CDR3 reads TGTGCCAGCAACACCGGGACAGGGGAGGCCTATGGCTACACCTTC. Its translation is CASNTGTGEAYGYTF. The chain links TRBV6-1 to TRBJ1-2; 10 bases are a match to TRBD1. Per the germline V gene, CDR1 is MNHNS and CDR2 is SASEGT. The CDR3 is made up of 15 amino acids. J lost 4 bases, V lost 7 bases, and 9 bases had no gene match.

V gene TRBV7-9 combines with J gene TRBJ1-2; 10 nucleotides line up with TRBD1. Germline trimming cut 4 bases from V and 7 bases from J; bases unmatched to any gene: 6. Germline CDR1 reads SEHNR; CDR2 reads FQNEAQ (reference sequence). The CDR3 runs to 14 residues. Here the CDR3 reads CASSSGTGDGGYTF. DNA for the CDR3: TGTGCCAGCAGCTCCGGGACAGGGGACGGTGGCTACACCTTC.

In its sample, this clone was seen once. The chain is built from TRBV19 and TRBJ2-7, with 7 bases identical to TRBD1. Looked up from germline, CDR1 is LNHDA and CDR2 is SQIVND (reference sequence). J gave up 0 bases and V 3 bases, and 2 bases lay outside the gene matches. This CDR3 is 14 amino acids long. The CDR3 loop reads CASSMTGSSYEQYF. Written as DNA, the CDR3 is TGTGCCAGTAGTATGACAGGGAGCTCCTACGAGCAGTACTTC.